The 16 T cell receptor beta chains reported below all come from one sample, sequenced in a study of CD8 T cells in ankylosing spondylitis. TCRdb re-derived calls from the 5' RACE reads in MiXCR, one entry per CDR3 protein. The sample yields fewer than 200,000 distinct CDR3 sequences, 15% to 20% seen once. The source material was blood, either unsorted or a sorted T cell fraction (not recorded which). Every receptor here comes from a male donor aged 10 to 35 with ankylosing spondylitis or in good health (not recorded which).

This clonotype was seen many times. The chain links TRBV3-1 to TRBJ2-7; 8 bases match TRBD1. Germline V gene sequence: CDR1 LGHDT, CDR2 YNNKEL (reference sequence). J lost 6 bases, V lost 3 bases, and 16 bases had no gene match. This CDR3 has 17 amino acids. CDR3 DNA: TGTGCCAGCAGCCACCACGCAGGACAGGGCGCTTCCGCCGAGCAGTACTTC. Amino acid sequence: CASSHHAGQGASAEQYF.

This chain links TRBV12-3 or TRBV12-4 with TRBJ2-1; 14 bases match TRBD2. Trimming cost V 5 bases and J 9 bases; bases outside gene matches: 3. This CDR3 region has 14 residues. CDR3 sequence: CASSGLAGGVEQFF. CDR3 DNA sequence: TGTGCCAGCAGTGGACTAGCGGGAGGTGTTGAGCAGTTCTTC.

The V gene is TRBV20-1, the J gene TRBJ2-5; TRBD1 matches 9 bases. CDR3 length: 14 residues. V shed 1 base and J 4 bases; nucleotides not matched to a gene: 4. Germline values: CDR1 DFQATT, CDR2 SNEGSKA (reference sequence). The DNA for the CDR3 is TGCAGTGCTAGAGTCCGGACAGGGGTAGAGACCCAGTACTTC. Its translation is CSARVRTGVETQYF.

For the CDR3, the DNA is TGCAGCGTTGAAAGGACCTCCCAAGAGACCCAGTACTTC. It specifies CSVERTSQETQYF. The chain carries TRBV29-1 and TRBJ2-5; no definite D call. Germline CDR1 is SQVTM and CDR2 is ANQGSEA. This CDR3 has 13 amino acids. V gave up 2 bases and J gave up 1 base, with 8 bases separating them.

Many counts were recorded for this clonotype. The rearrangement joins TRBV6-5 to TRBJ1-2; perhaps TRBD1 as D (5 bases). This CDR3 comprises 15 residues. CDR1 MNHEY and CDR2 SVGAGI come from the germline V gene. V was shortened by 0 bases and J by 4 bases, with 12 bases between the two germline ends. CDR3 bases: TGTGCCAGCAGTTACTCTCTGCAGGGAGGCTATGGCTACACCTTC. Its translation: CASSYSLQGGYGYTF.

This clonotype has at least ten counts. The CDR3 bases are TGTGCCAGCAGTGAGAGGTCGGGGGCGGAGACCCAGTACTTC. Its translation: CASSERSGAETQYF. This chain links TRBV2 with TRBJ2-5, with D tentatively TRBD1 or TRBD2 (6 bases each). Trimming stripped 3 bases from V and 5 bases from J, with 13 bases between. Looked up from germline, CDR1 is SNHLY and CDR2 is FYNNEI. This CDR3 comprises 14 residues.

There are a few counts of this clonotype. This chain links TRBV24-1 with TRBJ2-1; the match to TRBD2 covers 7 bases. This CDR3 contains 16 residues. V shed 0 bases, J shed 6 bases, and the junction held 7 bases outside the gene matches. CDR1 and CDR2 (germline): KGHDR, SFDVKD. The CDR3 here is CATSDLSLAAPNEQFF. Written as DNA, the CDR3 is TGTGCCACCAGTGATTTGTCTCTAGCGGCTCCCAATGAGCAGTTCTTC.

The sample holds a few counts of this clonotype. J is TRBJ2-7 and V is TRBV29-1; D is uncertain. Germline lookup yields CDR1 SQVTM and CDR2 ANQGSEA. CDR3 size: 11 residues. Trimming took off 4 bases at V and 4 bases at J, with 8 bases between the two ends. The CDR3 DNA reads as TGCAGCGTTGTTGTACAGTACGAGCAGTACTTC. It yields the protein CSVVVQYEQYF.

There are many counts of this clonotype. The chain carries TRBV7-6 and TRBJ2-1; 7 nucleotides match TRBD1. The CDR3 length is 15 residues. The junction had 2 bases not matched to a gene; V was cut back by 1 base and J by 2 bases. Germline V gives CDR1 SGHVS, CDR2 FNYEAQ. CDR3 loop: CASSLETGAYNEQFF. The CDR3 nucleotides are TGTGCCAGCAGCTTAGAAACAGGGGCCTACAATGAGCAGTTCTTC.

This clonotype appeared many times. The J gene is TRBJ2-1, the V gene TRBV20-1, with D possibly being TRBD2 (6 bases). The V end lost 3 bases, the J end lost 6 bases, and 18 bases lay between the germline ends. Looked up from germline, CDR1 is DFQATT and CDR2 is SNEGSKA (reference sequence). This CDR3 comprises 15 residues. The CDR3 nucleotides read TGCAGTGCTAGGGCCCTAGCGAAGGTCTTCAATGAGCAGTTCTTC. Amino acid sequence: CSARALAKVFNEQFF.

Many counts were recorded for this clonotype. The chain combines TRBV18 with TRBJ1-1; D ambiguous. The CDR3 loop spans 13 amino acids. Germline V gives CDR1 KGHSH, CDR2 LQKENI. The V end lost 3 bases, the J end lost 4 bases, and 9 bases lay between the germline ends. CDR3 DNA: TGTGCCAGCTCACCTTCCCAAGGCACTGAAGCTTTCTTT. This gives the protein CASSPSQGTEAFF.

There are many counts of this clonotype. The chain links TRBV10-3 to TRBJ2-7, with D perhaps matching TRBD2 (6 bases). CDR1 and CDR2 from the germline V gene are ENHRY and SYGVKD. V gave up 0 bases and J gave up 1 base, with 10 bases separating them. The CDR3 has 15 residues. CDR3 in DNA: TGTGCCATCAGTGAGTCTAGCGGTCCGTCCTACGAGCAGTACGTC. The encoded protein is CAISESSGPSYEQYV.

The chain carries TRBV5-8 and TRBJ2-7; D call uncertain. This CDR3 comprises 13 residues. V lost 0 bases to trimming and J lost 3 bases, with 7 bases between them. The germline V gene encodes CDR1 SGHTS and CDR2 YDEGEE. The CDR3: CASSLGFNYEQYF. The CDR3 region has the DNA TGTGCCAGCAGCTTGGGATTCAACTACGAGCAGTACTTC.

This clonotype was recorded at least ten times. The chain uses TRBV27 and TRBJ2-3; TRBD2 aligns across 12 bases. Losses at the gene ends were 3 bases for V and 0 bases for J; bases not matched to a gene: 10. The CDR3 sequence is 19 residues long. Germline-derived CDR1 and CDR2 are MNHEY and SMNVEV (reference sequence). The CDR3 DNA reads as TGTGCCAGCAGTTTTATTTTTCTAGCGGGAGGGCCTAGCACAGATACGCAGTATTTT. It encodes CASSFIFLAGGPSTDTQYF.

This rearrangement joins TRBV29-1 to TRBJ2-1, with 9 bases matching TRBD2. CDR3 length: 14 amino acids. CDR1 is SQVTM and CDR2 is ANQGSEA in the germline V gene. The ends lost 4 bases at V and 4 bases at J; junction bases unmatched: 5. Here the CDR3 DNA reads TGCAGCGTTGCTATGGCGGGAGGGTACAATGAGCAGTTCTTC. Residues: CSVAMAGGYNEQFF.

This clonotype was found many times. CDR3: CASSQGGNHQPQHF. In DNA, the CDR3 is TGTGCCAGCTCACAGGGGGGGAACCATCAGCCCCAGCATTTT. V is TRBV3-1 and J is TRBJ1-5; 8 bases match TRBD1. CDR3 length: 14 residues. Germline V gene lookup returns CDR1 LGHDT and CDR2 YNNKEL (reference sequence). V lost 8 bases and J lost 5; bases outside the gene matches: 8. Using reference TRBV3-1 and TRBJ1-5 for the parts outside the CDR3, the full variable domain is DTAVSQTPKYLVTQMGNDKSIKCEQNLGHDTMYWYKQDSKKFLKIMFSYNNKELIINETVPNRFSPKSPDKAHLNLHINSLELGDSAVYFCASSQGGNHQPQHFGDGTRLSIL.